A single sample gave rise to the 15 T cell receptor beta chains below, sequenced in a study of cytomegalovirus exposure and HLA in healthy donors. In the PCR, 60 Vbeta and 13 Jbeta primers were used. Produced via immunoSEQ multiplex PCR; TCRdb's table is partial and in-frame only. Counted here are over 100,000 clones, approximately 80% occurring once; the ten biggest clones make up about 5.4%. The sequencing sample was made of PBMCs. Every receptor here comes from a woman aged 18-29 years in good health and CMV-seropositive.

This clone has just a few counts. This chain connects TRBV27 to TRBJ2-5, with a possible D match to TRBD2 (6 bases). The CDR3 length is 15 residues. Per the germline V gene, CDR1 is MNHEY and CDR2 is SMNVEV (reference sequence). Trimming shortened V by 3 bases and J by 0 bases, and 11 bases separated the two germline ends. The CDR3 sequence: CASSLEAGNQETQYF. The CDR3 DNA follows: TGTGCCAGCAGTTTGGAAGCGGGCAACCAAGAGACCCAGTACTTC.

The chain employs TRBV6-7 and TRBJ2-2; no definite D call. TRBV6-7 is flagged as an ORF with uncertain function. The CDR3 is made up of 13 amino acids. Trimming shortened V by 9 bases and J by 0 bases, and 8 bases separated the two germline ends. CDR3 sequence: CARRNSNTGELFF. In DNA, the CDR3 is TGTGCCAGGAGAAATTCGAACACCGGGGAGCTGTTTTTT.

V gene TRBV5-1 combines with J gene TRBJ1-1; D perhaps matches TRBD1 (6 bases). The germline CDR1 and CDR2 sequences are SGHRS and YFSETQ. The CDR3 spans 17 residues. With 4 bases removed from V and 0 bases from J, the gap between germline ends came to 19 bases. The CDR3 here is CASSLLYRVPMNTEAFF. The CDR3 DNA sequence: TGCGCCAGCAGCCTCCTGTACAGGGTCCCAATGAACACTGAAGCTTTCTTT.

The chain links TRBV6-1 to TRBJ1-1; D ambiguous. V dropped 1 base and J dropped 0 bases, with 9 bases sitting between them. The CDR3 is 15 amino acids. Germline V gene lookup returns CDR1 MNHNS and CDR2 SASEGT. The CDR3 region is CASSEEAVMNTEAFF. The CDR3 DNA reads as TGTGCCAGCAGTGAAGAAGCGGTCATGAACACTGAAGCTTTCTTT.

The chain has TRBV2 and TRBJ1-4; TRBD1 agrees at 8 bases. The CDR3 contains 13 residues. V was clipped by 4 bases and J by 8 bases; unmatched bases: 3. CDR1 is SNHLY and CDR2 is FYNNEI in the germline V gene. CDR3 sequence (DNA): TGTGCCAGCAGTGCAGGGGGCTGGGAAAAACTGTTTTTT. Translation gives CASSAGGWEKLFF.

The rearrangement links TRBV11-2 to TRBJ2-5; TRBD1 might be the D (6 bases). Between the trimmed V and J ends, which lost 3 bases and 5 bases, there was a span of 16 bases. CDR1 SGHAT and CDR2 FQNNGV come from the germline V gene. The length of the CDR3 is 15 residues. The CDR3 nucleotides read TGTGCCAGCAGCTTCCAACCCTCAAGGGGGGAGACCCAGTACTTC. This translates into CASSFQPSRGETQYF.

The chain uses TRBV5-8 and TRBJ2-5, with TRBD1 matching 11 bases. The CDR3 covers 16 residues. V trimming: 0 bases; J trimming: 1 base; junction bases outside the gene matches: 2. Germline CDR1 is SGHTS and CDR2 is YDEGEE. The CDR3 protein is CASSLGGQGVQETQYF. DNA for the CDR3: TGTGCCAGCAGCTTGGGGGGACAGGGGGTCCAAGAGACCCAGTACTTC.

The chain couples TRBV15 to TRBJ2-3; D gene uncertain. The CDR3 is 15 amino acids. Germline V gene sequence: CDR1 LNHNV, CDR2 YYDKDF (reference sequence). V was clipped by 4 bases and J by 0 bases, with 11 bases between them. The CDR3 sequence is CATSTPRLSTDTQYF. CDR3 nucleotides: TGTGCCACCAGCACCCCGCGACTTAGCACAGATACGCAGTATTTT.

V usage is TRBV7-3 and J usage is TRBJ2-1; tentatively, D is TRBD2 (5 bases). This CDR3 comprises 14 residues. Germline V lookup: CDR1 SGHTA, CDR2 FQGTGA. V shed 5 bases and J shed 6 bases, with 14 bases lying between them. The CDR3 reads CASSPTDGVNEQFF. CDR3 DNA: TGTGCCAGCAGCCCTACGGACGGGGTCAATGAGCAGTTCTTC.

This rearrangement joins TRBV6-1 to TRBJ2-1; 8 bases line up with TRBD1. The V segment lost 8 bases and the J segment 9 bases; nucleotides outside the gene matches: 9. The CDR3 spans 13 residues. Germline values: CDR1 MNHNS, CDR2 SASEGT. The chain's CDR3 is CASGPRGRSEQFF. The CDR3, as DNA: TGTGCCAGCGGTCCCAGGGGGCGGTCTGAGCAGTTCTTC.

The CDR3 bases are TGTGCCAGCAGTTTATTTTCAGGGGGCTATGGCTACACCTTC. This codes for CASSLFSGGYGYTF. The chain combines TRBV28 with TRBJ1-2; TRBD1 matches at 7 bases. The trim removed 1 base at V and 4 bases at J, leaving 3 bases unmatched. Per the germline V gene, CDR1 is MDHEN and CDR2 is SYDVKM. The CDR3 is 14 residues long.

The chain recombines TRBV5-4 with TRBJ1-2; 9 bases fit TRBD1. CDR3 length equals 12 residues. Germline V gene data show CDR1 as SGHNT and CDR2 as YYREEE (reference sequence). J was trimmed by 8 bases and V by 9 bases; bases with no gene match: 8. The CDR3 protein is CATRQGEGGYTF. CDR3 DNA: TGTGCCACCCGACAGGGGGAAGGCGGCTACACCTTC.

The rearrangement uses TRBV30 and TRBJ2-4, with TRBD1 as a possible D gene (6 bases). The V gene lost 0 bases and the J gene lost 7 bases, with 10 bases spanning the gap. The germline V gene encodes CDR1 GTSNPN and CDR2 SVGIG (reference sequence). This CDR3 has 13 residues. The CDR3 spells CAWSVGQGNIQYF. The DNA of the CDR3 is TGTGCCTGGAGTGTAGGGCAGGGGAACATTCAGTACTTC.

V gene TRBV10-3 combines with J gene TRBJ1-4; D perhaps matches TRBD1 (5 bases). Looked up from germline, CDR1 is ENHRY and CDR2 is SYGVKD. CDR3 length equals 14 residues. Trimming removed 3 bases from V and 10 bases from J, with 15 bases in between. The CDR3 sequence is CAISDPSGGAKLFF. CDR3 DNA sequence: TGTGCCATCAGTGACCCGTCCGGAGGGGCAAAACTGTTTTTT.

This clone was found a few times. V is TRBV4-1 and J is TRBJ1-5; D may be TRBD1 (5 bases). V dropped 4 bases and J dropped 1 base, with 11 bases sitting between them. The length of the CDR3 is 15 residues. Germline lookup yields CDR1 MGHRA and CDR2 YSYEKL. The CDR3 protein is CASSPAAGSNQPQHF. The CDR3 DNA is TGCGCCAGCAGCCCCGCGGCAGGGAGCAATCAGCCCCAGCATTTT.